Reported below is one TCR beta chain. This sample is drawn from a study of blood T cell repertoires in COVID-19. Study details: Donors in the United States, Italy and Spain gave samples during acute or convalescent COVID-19. PBMCs, B-cell-depleted T cells, or T cells were the source of the cDNA or gDNA that made up the material.

Deletions cut 0 bases from V and 1 base from J, with 11 bases between. Per germline, CDR1 SGDLS and CDR2 YYNGEE. There are 16 residues in the CDR3. Profiled with immunoSEQ multiplex PCR; TCRdb holds only in-frame clones, not every one. Of about 270,000 clones listed, roughly 87% are singletons. The source of this sequence is a human donor in a cohort sampled during active COVID-19. V gene TRBV9 combines with J gene TRBJ2-1; D may be TRBD2 (6 bases). The sample was peripheral blood. Here the CDR3 reads CASSVGLERSYNEQFF. The CDR3 coding sequence is TGTGCCAGCAGCGTAGGACTAGAGAGGTCCTACAATGAGCAGTTCTTC.